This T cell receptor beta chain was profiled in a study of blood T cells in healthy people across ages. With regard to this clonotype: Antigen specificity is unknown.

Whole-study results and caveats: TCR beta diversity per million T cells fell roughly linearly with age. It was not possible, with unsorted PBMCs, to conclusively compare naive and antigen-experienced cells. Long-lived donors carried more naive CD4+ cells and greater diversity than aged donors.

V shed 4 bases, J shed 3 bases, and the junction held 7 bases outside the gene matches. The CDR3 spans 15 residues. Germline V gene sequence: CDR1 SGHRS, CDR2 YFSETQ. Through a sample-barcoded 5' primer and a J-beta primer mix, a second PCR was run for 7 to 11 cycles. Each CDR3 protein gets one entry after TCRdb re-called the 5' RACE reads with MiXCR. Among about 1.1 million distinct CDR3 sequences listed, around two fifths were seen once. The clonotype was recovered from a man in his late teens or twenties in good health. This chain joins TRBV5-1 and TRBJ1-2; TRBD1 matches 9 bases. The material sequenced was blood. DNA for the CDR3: TGCGCCAGCAGCCGGACAGGGGATGAGGACTATGGCTACACCTTC. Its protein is CASSRTGDEDYGYTF.